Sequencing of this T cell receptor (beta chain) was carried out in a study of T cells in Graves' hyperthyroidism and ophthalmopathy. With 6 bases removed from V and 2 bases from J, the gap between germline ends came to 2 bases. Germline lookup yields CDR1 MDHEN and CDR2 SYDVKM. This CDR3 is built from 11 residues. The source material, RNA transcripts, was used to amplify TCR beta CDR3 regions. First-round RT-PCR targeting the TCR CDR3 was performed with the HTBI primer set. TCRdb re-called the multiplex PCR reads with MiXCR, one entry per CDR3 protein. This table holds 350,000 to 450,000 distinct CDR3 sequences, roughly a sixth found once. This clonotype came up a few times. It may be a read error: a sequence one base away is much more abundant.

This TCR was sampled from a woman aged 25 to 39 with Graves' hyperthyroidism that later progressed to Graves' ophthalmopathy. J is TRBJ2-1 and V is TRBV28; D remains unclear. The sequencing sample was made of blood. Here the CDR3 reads CASRAYNEQFF. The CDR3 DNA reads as TGTGCCAGCAGGGCCTACAATGAGCAGTTCTTC.